This is a list of T cell receptor beta chains from one sample in a study of blood T cell repertoires in COVID-19. The protocol was immunoSEQ multiplex PCR, while the TCRdb copy is restricted to in-frame clones and leaves out a portion. Of about 63,000 clones in the sample, roughly 85% were seen once. Sequenced input: peripheral blood. These receptors all stem from a human donor in a cohort sampled during active COVID-19. CDR3s include the opening cysteine and the closing phenylalanine or tryptophan. The order of the fields is J gene, clone size, D gene, CDR3 length, V gene, CDR3 protein, CDR3 DNA. A D gene is named only where the DNA matches it firmly. Some rows mark clone size as missing; the rest say once, few, many or name a class of expanded clone.

j_call: TRBJ2-1; clone_size: NA; d_call: NA; cdr3_length: 12; v_call: TRBV6-5; cdr3_aa: CASGGIGNEQFF; cdr3_nt: TGTGCCAGCGGCGGGATCGGCAATGAGCAGTTCTTC
j_call: TRBJ1-4; clone_size: once; d_call: TRBD1; cdr3_length: 13; v_call: TRBV12-3/TRBV12-4; cdr3_aa: CASGDRGDEKLFF; cdr3_nt: TGTGCCAGCGGGGACAGGGGAGATGAAAAACTGTTTTTT
j_call: TRBJ2-7; clone_size: NA; d_call: NA; cdr3_length: 15; v_call: TRBV5-6; cdr3_aa: CASSLRGTLSGEQYF; cdr3_nt: TGTGCCAGCAGCTTGAGGGGGACCCTCTCCGGCGAGCAGTACTTC
j_call: TRBJ1-1; clone_size: NA; d_call: NA; cdr3_length: 13; v_call: TRBV4-1; cdr3_aa: CASTRGQNTEAFF; cdr3_nt: TGCGCCAGCACCAGGGGACAGAACACTGAAGCTTTCTTT
j_call: TRBJ1-1; clone_size: many; d_call: TRBD1; cdr3_length: 14; v_call: TRBV6-1; cdr3_aa: CASSELGQLSEAFF; cdr3_nt: TGTGCCAGCAGTGAATTGGGACAGTTGTCTGAAGCTTTCTTT
j_call: TRBJ1-3; clone_size: NA; d_call: NA; cdr3_length: 19; v_call: TRBV28; cdr3_aa: CASSPVGYTQGASGNTIYF; cdr3_nt: TGTGCCAGCAGTCCCGTAGGCTATACACAGGGAGCGTCTGGAAACACCATATATTTT
j_call: TRBJ1-5; clone_size: NA; d_call: NA; cdr3_length: 13; v_call: TRBV6-2/TRBV6-3; cdr3_aa: CASSLGRVDPQHF; cdr3_nt: TGTGCCAGCAGTTTGGGCAGGGTGGATCCCCAGCATTTT
j_call: TRBJ2-5; clone_size: NA; d_call: NA; cdr3_length: 16; v_call: TRBV6-6; cdr3_aa: CASSLSMAGREETQYF; cdr3_nt: TGTGCCAGCAGTTTGTCTATGGCGGGGCGAGAAGAGACCCAGTACTTC
j_call: TRBJ2-7; clone_size: once; d_call: NA; cdr3_length: 13; v_call: TRBV30; cdr3_aa: CAWSVGQFYEQYF; cdr3_nt: TGTGCCTGGAGTGTGGGGCAGTTCTACGAGCAGTACTTC
j_call: TRBJ1-5; clone_size: few; d_call: NA; cdr3_length: 15; v_call: TRBV6-5; cdr3_aa: CASSRGGAQGQPQHF; cdr3_nt: TGTGCCAGCAGCAGAGGCGGGGCCCAGGGACAGCCCCAGCATTTT
j_call: TRBJ2-7; clone_size: NA; d_call: NA; cdr3_length: 15; v_call: TRBV7-2; cdr3_aa: CASRDYRAGSSEQYF; cdr3_nt: TGTGCCAGCAGAGATTACAGGGCGGGTAGCTCCGAGCAGTACTTC
j_call: TRBJ2-5; clone_size: NA; d_call: TRBD2; cdr3_length: 15; v_call: TRBV30; cdr3_aa: CAWSSGLAGVETQYF; cdr3_nt: TGTGCCTGGAGTTCGGGACTAGCGGGAGTCGAGACCCAGTACTTC
j_call: TRBJ1-1; clone_size: few; d_call: NA; cdr3_length: 13; v_call: TRBV24-1; cdr3_aa: CASQRDMNTEAFF; cdr3_nt: TGTGCCTCCCAGCGGGACATGAACACTGAAGCTTTCTTT
j_call: TRBJ2-7; clone_size: NA; d_call: TRBD1; cdr3_length: 15; v_call: TRBV27; cdr3_aa: CASRGRDRGDHEQYF; cdr3_nt: TGTGCCAGCAGGGGCCGGGACAGGGGGGACCACGAGCAGTACTTC
j_call: TRBJ2-3; clone_size: NA; d_call: NA; cdr3_length: 16; v_call: TRBV5-1; cdr3_aa: CASSLVGAGSTDTQYF; cdr3_nt: TGCGCCAGCAGCTTGGTAGGTGCGGGCAGCACAGATACGCAGTATTTT
j_call: TRBJ2-3; clone_size: once; d_call: NA; cdr3_length: 13; v_call: TRBV6-5; cdr3_aa: CASSLGGMSTQYF; cdr3_nt: TGTGCCAGCAGTTTGGGCGGGATGAGTACGCAGTATTTT
j_call: TRBJ1-2; clone_size: many; d_call: NA; cdr3_length: 15; v_call: TRBV4-1; cdr3_aa: CASSQDRAGVYGYTF; cdr3_nt: TGCGCCAGCAGCCAAGACAGGGCAGGGGTCTATGGCTACACCTTC
j_call: TRBJ1-6; clone_size: few; d_call: TRBD1; cdr3_length: 16; v_call: TRBV7-8; cdr3_aa: CASSLVRQGANSPLHF; cdr3_nt: TGTGCCAGCAGCTTAGTTAGACAGGGGGCAAATTCACCCCTCCACTTT
j_call: TRBJ2-7; clone_size: NA; d_call: NA; cdr3_length: 14; v_call: TRBV27; cdr3_aa: CASSSGTQVYEQYF; cdr3_nt: TGTGCCAGCAGTTCCGGGACACAAGTCTACGAGCAGTACTTC
j_call: TRBJ1-5; clone_size: few; d_call: TRBD1; cdr3_length: 14; v_call: TRBV2; cdr3_aa: CASSGQGRYQPQHF; cdr3_nt: TGTGCCAGCAGTGGACAGGGGCGGTATCAGCCCCAGCATTTT
j_call: TRBJ2-5; clone_size: NA; d_call: NA; cdr3_length: 15; v_call: TRBV5-4; cdr3_aa: CASSLTGQPGETQYF; cdr3_nt: TGTGCCAGCAGCTTGACAGGCCAACCCGGAGAGACCCAGTACTTC
j_call: TRBJ2-1; clone_size: NA; d_call: NA; cdr3_length: 15; v_call: TRBV20-1; cdr3_aa: CSASVGRGSYNEQFF; cdr3_nt: TGCAGTGCTAGTGTGGGGCGGGGCTCCTACAATGAGCAGTTCTTC
j_call: TRBJ1-4; clone_size: NA; d_call: NA; cdr3_length: 16; v_call: TRBV14; cdr3_aa: CASSQGRQSFNEKLFF; cdr3_nt: TGTGCCAGCAGCCAGGGCCGACAGAGCTTTAATGAAAAACTGTTTTTT
j_call: TRBJ1-4; clone_size: NA; d_call: NA; cdr3_length: 16; v_call: TRBV21-1; cdr3_aa: CASTDRTTATNEKLFF; cdr3_nt: TGTGCCAGCACTGACAGGACCACTGCAACTAATGAAAAACTGTTTTTT
j_call: TRBJ2-3; clone_size: NA; d_call: TRBD1; cdr3_length: 16; v_call: TRBV4-2; cdr3_aa: CASSLQTGASTDTQYF; cdr3_nt: TGTGCCAGCAGCCTCCAAACAGGGGCCAGCACAGATACGCAGTATTTT
j_call: TRBJ2-2; clone_size: NA; d_call: TRBD1; cdr3_length: 15; v_call: TRBV5-1; cdr3_aa: CASSPDRGRSGELFF; cdr3_nt: TGCGCCAGCAGCCCGGACAGGGGGCGGTCCGGGGAGCTGTTTTTT
j_call: TRBJ2-1; clone_size: once; d_call: NA; cdr3_length: 12; v_call: TRBV29-1; cdr3_aa: CSVVAKSNEQFF; cdr3_nt: TGCAGCGTCGTAGCGAAGAGCAATGAGCAGTTCTTC
j_call: TRBJ2-2; clone_size: NA; d_call: NA; cdr3_length: 16; v_call: TRBV30; cdr3_aa: CAWSRGGHLNTGELFF; cdr3_nt: TGTGCCTGGAGTAGAGGGGGACACCTTAACACCGGGGAGCTGTTTTTT
j_call: TRBJ2-5; clone_size: NA; d_call: NA; cdr3_length: 14; v_call: TRBV7-9; cdr3_aa: CASSLGGPSETQYF; cdr3_nt: TGTGCCAGCAGCCTCGGAGGGCCCTCGGAGACCCAGTACTTC
j_call: TRBJ1-2; clone_size: NA; d_call: NA; cdr3_length: 14; v_call: TRBV6-5; cdr3_aa: CASSSGGEGRGYTF; cdr3_nt: TGTGCCAGCAGCTCGGGGGGAGAAGGTCGGGGCTACACCTTC
j_call: TRBJ1-4; clone_size: NA; d_call: NA; cdr3_length: 13; v_call: TRBV10-3; cdr3_aa: CAIRSGSGEKLFF; cdr3_nt: TGTGCCATCAGATCAGGGTCGGGCGAAAAACTGTTTTTT
j_call: TRBJ1-1; clone_size: few; d_call: NA; cdr3_length: 13; v_call: TRBV6-5; cdr3_aa: CASSLQGNTEAFF; cdr3_nt: TGTGCCAGCAGTCTACAGGGGAACACTGAAGCTTTCTTT
j_call: TRBJ2-5; clone_size: few; d_call: TRBD2; cdr3_length: 17; v_call: TRBV2; cdr3_aa: CASTSELAGPLQETQYF; cdr3_nt: TGTGCCAGCACCTCGGAACTAGCGGGACCCCTACAAGAGACCCAGTACTTC
j_call: TRBJ2-2; clone_size: NA; d_call: NA; cdr3_length: 13; v_call: TRBV5-1; cdr3_aa: CASSLAPLGELFF; cdr3_nt: TGCGCCAGCAGCTTGGCCCCATTGGGGGAGCTGTTTTTT
j_call: TRBJ2-3; clone_size: NA; d_call: NA; cdr3_length: 15; v_call: TRBV24-1; cdr3_aa: CATGGRAAATDTQYF; cdr3_nt: TGTGCCACCGGGGGCAGGGCGGCAGCCACAGATACGCAGTATTTT
j_call: TRBJ2-1; clone_size: NA; d_call: NA; cdr3_length: 12; v_call: TRBV18; cdr3_aa: CASSPAALEQFF; cdr3_nt: TGTGCCAGCTCACCCGCGGCTTTAGAGCAGTTCTTC
j_call: TRBJ2-1; clone_size: NA; d_call: TRBD2; cdr3_length: 16; v_call: TRBV27; cdr3_aa: CASSPPAGGPLNEQFF; cdr3_nt: TGTGCCAGCAGCCCACCAGCGGGGGGACCCTTAAATGAGCAGTTCTTC
j_call: TRBJ2-1; clone_size: NA; d_call: TRBD2; cdr3_length: 16; v_call: TRBV7-2; cdr3_aa: CASSLEGGTSGTEQFF; cdr3_nt: TGTGCCAGCAGCTTAGAAGGAGGGACTAGTGGGACTGAGCAGTTCTTC
j_call: TRBJ2-1; clone_size: NA; d_call: TRBD2; cdr3_length: 16; v_call: TRBV5-1; cdr3_aa: CASSNLGLAGKNEQFF; cdr3_nt: TGCGCCAGCAGCAACCTGGGACTAGCGGGAAAAAATGAGCAGTTCTTC
j_call: TRBJ1-2; clone_size: NA; d_call: NA; cdr3_length: 14; v_call: TRBV19; cdr3_aa: CASSIFRSNYGYTF; cdr3_nt: TGTGCCAGTAGTATCTTTCGGTCTAACTATGGCTACACCTTC
j_call: TRBJ2-5; clone_size: NA; d_call: NA; cdr3_length: 15; v_call: TRBV5-1; cdr3_aa: CASSLARRFQETQYF; cdr3_nt: TGCGCCAGCAGCTTGGCCCGGAGGTTCCAAGAGACCCAGTACTTC
j_call: TRBJ1-4; clone_size: NA; d_call: TRBD1; cdr3_length: 15; v_call: TRBV6-2/TRBV6-3; cdr3_aa: CASSDRVNSNEKLFF; cdr3_nt: TGTGCCAGCAGCGACAGGGTAAACTCCAATGAAAAACTGTTTTTT
j_call: TRBJ2-7; clone_size: NA; d_call: NA; cdr3_length: 12; v_call: TRBV12-3/TRBV12-4; cdr3_aa: CASTPSKNEQYF; cdr3_nt: TGTGCCAGCACACCGAGTAAAAACGAGCAGTACTTC
j_call: TRBJ2-1; clone_size: NA; d_call: TRBD2; cdr3_length: 19; v_call: TRBV9; cdr3_aa: CASTLGLAGGPLASNEQFF; cdr3_nt: TGTGCCAGCACCCTAGGACTAGCGGGAGGACCCCTAGCCTCCAATGAGCAGTTCTTC
j_call: TRBJ2-5; clone_size: NA; d_call: NA; cdr3_length: 17; v_call: TRBV14; cdr3_aa: CASSRGAATGSHRTQYF; cdr3_nt: TGTGCCAGCAGCCGGGGTGCAGCTACAGGGTCTCATAGGACCCAGTACTTC
j_call: TRBJ2-2; clone_size: NA; d_call: TRBD1; cdr3_length: 17; v_call: TRBV6-2/TRBV6-3; cdr3_aa: CASSAFRQGGLTGELFF; cdr3_nt: TGTGCCAGCAGCGCCTTTAGACAGGGGGGACTAACCGGGGAGCTGTTTTTT
j_call: TRBJ2-7; clone_size: once; d_call: NA; cdr3_length: 15; v_call: TRBV14; cdr3_aa: CASSQENGAIDEQYF; cdr3_nt: TGTGCCAGCAGCCAGGAAAACGGAGCCATCGACGAGCAGTACTTC
j_call: TRBJ2-3; clone_size: few; d_call: NA; cdr3_length: 14; v_call: TRBV4-1; cdr3_aa: CASRGWGRTDTQYF; cdr3_nt: TGCGCCAGCAGGGGCTGGGGCCGGACAGATACGCAGTATTTT
j_call: TRBJ2-7; clone_size: few; d_call: TRBD2; cdr3_length: 19; v_call: TRBV4-1; cdr3_aa: CASSQPLAGGQRRLYEQYF; cdr3_nt: TGCGCCAGCAGCCAACCACTAGCGGGAGGGCAAAGACGACTCTACGAGCAGTACTTC
j_call: TRBJ1-1; clone_size: few; d_call: TRBD1; cdr3_length: 14; v_call: TRBV3-1/TRBV3-2; cdr3_aa: CASSLYGTGGEAFF; cdr3_nt: TGTGCCAGCAGCTTATACGGGACAGGGGGAGAAGCTTTCTTT
j_call: TRBJ2-2; clone_size: NA; d_call: NA; cdr3_length: 14; v_call: TRBV7-2; cdr3_aa: CASSLGDYTGELFF; cdr3_nt: TGTGCCAGCAGCTTAGGCGACTACACCGGGGAGCTGTTTTTT
j_call: TRBJ1-1; clone_size: NA; d_call: NA; cdr3_length: 12; v_call: TRBV7-8; cdr3_aa: CASSLGRTEAFF; cdr3_nt: TGTGCCAGCAGCTTAGGTCGCACTGAAGCTTTCTTT
j_call: TRBJ2-1; clone_size: few; d_call: TRBD2; cdr3_length: 15; v_call: TRBV10-3; cdr3_aa: CAMMTSGRTLTEQFF; cdr3_nt: TGTGCCATGATGACTAGCGGGAGGACCCTTACTGAGCAGTTCTTC
j_call: TRBJ2-7; clone_size: once; d_call: TRBD1; cdr3_length: 14; v_call: TRBV7-8; cdr3_aa: CASSPGTGVYEQYF; cdr3_nt: TGTGCCAGCAGCCCGGGGACAGGGGTTTACGAGCAGTACTTC
j_call: TRBJ1-2; clone_size: NA; d_call: TRBD1; cdr3_length: 15; v_call: TRBV4-1; cdr3_aa: CASSQVGGQNYGYTF; cdr3_nt: TGCGCCAGCAGCCAAGTAGGGGGACAGAACTATGGCTACACCTTC
j_call: TRBJ2-7; clone_size: NA; d_call: TRBD1; cdr3_length: 15; v_call: TRBV7-9; cdr3_aa: CASSRLGQGLDEQYF; cdr3_nt: TGTGCCAGCAGCCGCCTGGGACAGGGGTTGGACGAGCAGTACTTC
j_call: TRBJ1-1; clone_size: NA; d_call: NA; cdr3_length: 15; v_call: TRBV6-5; cdr3_aa: CASSVGGGANTEAFF; cdr3_nt: TGTGCCAGCAGCGTTGGTGGGGGCGCGAACACTGAAGCTTTCTTT
j_call: TRBJ2-4; clone_size: once; d_call: TRBD2; cdr3_length: 16; v_call: TRBV14; cdr3_aa: CASSQRTSAAKNIQYF; cdr3_nt: TGTGCCAGCAGCCAGAGGACTAGCGCCGCCAAAAACATTCAGTACTTC